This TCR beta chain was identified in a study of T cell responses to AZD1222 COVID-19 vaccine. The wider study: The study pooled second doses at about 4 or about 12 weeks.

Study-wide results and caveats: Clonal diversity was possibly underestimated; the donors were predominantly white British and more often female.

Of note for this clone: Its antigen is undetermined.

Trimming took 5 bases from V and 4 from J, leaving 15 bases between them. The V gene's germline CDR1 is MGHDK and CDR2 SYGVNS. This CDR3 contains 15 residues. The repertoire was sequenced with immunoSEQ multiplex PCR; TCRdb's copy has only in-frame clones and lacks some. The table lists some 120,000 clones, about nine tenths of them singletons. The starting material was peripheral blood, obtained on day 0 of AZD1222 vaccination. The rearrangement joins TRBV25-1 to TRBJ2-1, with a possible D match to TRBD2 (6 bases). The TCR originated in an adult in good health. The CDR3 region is CASSPPSGLYNEQFF. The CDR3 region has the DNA TGTGCCAGCAGTCCCCCCTCGGGACTTTACAATGAGCAGTTCTTC.